Following are 5 T cell receptor beta chains from one sample sequenced in a study of shared clonotypes between healthy human individuals. Clones were sequenced by immunoSEQ multiplex PCR, and TCRdb holds only the in-frame ones, with some missing. Among about 2,500,000 clones, more than 80% were seen once, and the ten largest hold over 0.12%. Sequencing was carried out using naive CD4+ T cells sorted from blood. Described subset: CD45RA+ positively selected. These receptors came from a man aged 18-30 years in good health.

V usage is TRBV4-1 and J usage is TRBJ2-7, with D possibly being TRBD1 (5 bases). V lost 1 base and J lost 5, with 12 bases in between. From germline, CDR1 is MGHRA and CDR2 YSYEKL. The CDR3 length is 14 residues. CDR3 nucleotide sequence: TGCGCCAGCAGCCAAGTTAGGGGAACGAACGAGCAGTACTTC. The encoded protein is CASSQVRGTNEQYF.

As DNA, the CDR3 is TGTGCCTGGAGTGTTGTGCTATCATTGCCCGCAACTAATGAAAAACTGTTTTTT. Translation gives CAWSVVLSLPATNEKLFF. The V call is TRBV30, the J call TRBJ1-4; no clear D gene. CDR1 and CDR2 from the germline V gene are GTSNPN and SVGIG (reference sequence). Trimming pared 0 bases from V and 0 bases from J, leaving 17 bases between. The CDR3 contains 18 residues.

The J gene is TRBJ1-3, the V gene TRBV7-2; no clear D gene. V was cut by 1 base and J by 4 bases, with 11 bases left in between. This CDR3 contains 15 residues. In germline, CDR1 is SGHTA, CDR2 FQGNSA. The CDR3 bases are TGTGCCAGCAGCTTAGACGTGGGTGGGGGAAACACCATATATTTT. Encoded protein: CASSLDVGGGNTIYF.

Concerning this clone itself: This specimen includes other DNA sequences encoding the same CDR3. The rearrangement joins TRBV19 to TRBJ2-5; D gene uncertain. Trimming removed 4 bases from V and 7 bases from J, with 10 bases in between. CDR1 and CDR2 (germline): LNHDA, SQIVND (reference sequence). The CDR3 consists of 12 residues. The CDR3 reads CASSNPSGTQYF. In nucleotides, the CDR3 is TGTGCCAGTAGTAACCCCTCGGGGACCCAGTACTTC.

This chain uses TRBV6-6 with TRBJ2-1; TRBD2 is a possible D gene (5 bases). The V end was cut by 6 bases, the J end by 6 bases, with 15 bases between. Germline lookup yields CDR1 MNHNY and CDR2 SVGAGI (reference sequence). The CDR3 consists of 14 residues. CDR3 bases: TGTGCCAGCAGGTACGGCGGAGGATCCAATGAGCAGTTCTTC. It encodes CASRYGGGSNEQFF.